This T cell receptor (beta chain) was sequenced in a study of T cells in localized non-small cell lung cancer. General study points: Among the tissues sampled, uninvolved adjacent lung had the highest T cell clonality, above tumor.

Germline loops: CDR1 SGHNT, CDR2 YENEEA. The length of the CDR3 is 16 residues. Trimming removed 4 bases from V and 0 bases from J, with 14 bases in between. Relative to its sample, this clone is medium-sized (0.01 to 0.1%). Its antigen remains unknown. Sequencing was performed with immunoSEQ multiplex PCR; in TCRdb, only in-frame clones are kept and a portion is missing. The sample records about 4,100 clones, around 40% being singletons. This clonotype originated in a woman aged 40-70 years with stage I lung adenocarcinoma. The input for sequencing was lung tumor tissue, taken before any cancer treatment. The J gene is TRBJ2-3, the V gene TRBV11-3; D is undetermined. CDR3 DNA: TGTGCCAGCAGCTGGCACTTGCGCTTTAGCACAGATACGCAGTATTTT. It specifies CASSWHLRFSTDTQYF.